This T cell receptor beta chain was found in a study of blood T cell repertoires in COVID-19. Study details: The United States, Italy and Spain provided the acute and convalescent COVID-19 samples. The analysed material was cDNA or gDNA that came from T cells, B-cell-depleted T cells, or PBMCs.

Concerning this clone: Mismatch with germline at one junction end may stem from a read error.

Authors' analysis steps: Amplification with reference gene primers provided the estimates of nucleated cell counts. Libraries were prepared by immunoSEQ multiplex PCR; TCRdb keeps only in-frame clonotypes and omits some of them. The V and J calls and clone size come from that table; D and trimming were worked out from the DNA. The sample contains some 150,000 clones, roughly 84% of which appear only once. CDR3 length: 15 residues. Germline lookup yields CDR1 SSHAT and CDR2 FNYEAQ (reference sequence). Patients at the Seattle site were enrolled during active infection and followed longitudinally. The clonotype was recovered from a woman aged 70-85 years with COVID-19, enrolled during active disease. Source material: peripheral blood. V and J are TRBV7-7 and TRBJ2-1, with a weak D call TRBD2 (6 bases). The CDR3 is CASTRTIGDHNEQFF. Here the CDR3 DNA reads TGTGCTAGCACCAGGACTATCGGAGATCACAATGAGCAGTTCTTC.